This T cell receptor (beta chain) was recovered during a study of blood T cell repertoires in COVID-19. Assay used: immunoSEQ multiplex PCR; TCRdb lists only in-frame clones, some missing. Here the sample spans about 220,000 clones, around 88% being singletons. The V and J ends lost 6 bases and 2 bases, in that order; junction bases with no gene match: 7. The germline V gene encodes CDR1 MDHEN and CDR2 SYDVKM. The CDR3 runs 16 residues. The rearrangement joins TRBV28 to TRBJ2-7; 13 nucleotides agree with TRBD2. The receptor was isolated from a woman between 45 and 60 years old with acute COVID-19. The sample comprised PBMCs or T cells enriched from blood (not recorded which). The CDR3 here is CASSPGTSGVTYEQYF. The CDR3, as DNA: TGTGCCAGCAGCCCTGGGACTAGCGGGGTTACCTACGAGCAGTACTTC.